The present T cell receptor beta chain was sequenced within a study of cytomegalovirus exposure and HLA in healthy donors. Study-level findings and limits: Through in vitro validation, three CMV-associated chains were shown to be specific for CMV antigens. Common viral pathogens were later found to be apparently linked to several of the most significant clusters.

PCR primers comprised 60 Vbeta and 13 Jbeta primers. Sequencing was performed with immunoSEQ multiplex PCR; in TCRdb, only in-frame clones are kept and a portion is missing. Found here are 100,000 to 150,000 clones, 81% of them singletons; the top ten hold under 4.5%. This clone was found a few times. Its target is unknown. This CDR3 is 14 amino acids long. V was clipped by 1 base and J by 1 base, with 7 bases between them. Per germline, CDR1 SEHNR and CDR2 FQNEAQ (reference sequence). The V gene is TRBV7-9, the J gene TRBJ1-1; D might be TRBD1 (6 bases). The sample consisted of PBMCs. This clonotype originated in a man aged 18 to 35 in good health and CMV-seropositive. The CDR3 here is CASSLGRGNTEAFF. The CDR3 DNA reads TGTGCCAGCAGCTTAGGCAGGGGGAACACTGAAGCTTTCTTT.